What follows are 6 T cell receptor beta chains derived from one specimen sequenced in a study of shared clonotypes between healthy human individuals. TCRdb's table, derived via immunoSEQ multiplex PCR, lists solely in-frame clones and lacks some. The profile shows more than 2 million clones, around 95% of them singletons. The sequenced sample consisted of naive CD4+ T cells sorted from blood. Specified subset: CD45RA+ positively selected. The receptors stem from a man younger than 30 in good health.

The gene calls are TRBV7-9 and TRBJ2-4; D remains ambiguous. The V gene lost 0 bases and the J gene lost 8 bases, with 8 bases spanning the gap. Germline lookup yields CDR1 SEHNR and CDR2 FQNEAQ (reference sequence). The CDR3 runs 13 residues. The CDR3 reads CASSLAGLDIQYF. The CDR3 nucleotides are TGTGCCAGCAGCTTAGCTGGGCTGGACATTCAGTACTTC.

The chain employs TRBV18 and TRBJ2-2; D call uncertain. Germline V gives CDR1 KGHSH, CDR2 LQKENI. The CDR3 spans 16 residues. The V and J ends lost 4 bases and 4 bases respectively, with 16 bases between them. The CDR3 is CASSLSQDTATGELFF. For the CDR3, the DNA is TGTGCCAGCTCACTAAGCCAGGATACGGCCACCGGGGAGCTGTTTTTT.

This chain joins TRBV28 and TRBJ2-5, with D hard to call. This CDR3 contains 14 residues. CDR1 is MDHEN, CDR2 SYDVKM, per germline. Trimming stripped 4 bases from V and 4 bases from J, with 13 bases between. The CDR3 DNA sequence: TGTGCCAGCAGTTGGGCTCCGGCCCGAGAGACCCAGTACTTC. Encoded protein: CASSWAPARETQYF.

The chain is built from TRBV2 and TRBJ2-3, with a weak D call TRBD2 (7 bases). The germline CDR1 and CDR2 sequences are SNHLY and FYNNEI. The CDR3 totals 15 residues. V lost 7 bases, J lost 3 bases, and 17 bases lay in between. CDR3 DNA sequence: TGTGCCAGCACCCTCGGGGGGCGGGGGACAGATACGCAGTATTTT. Protein product: CASTLGGRGTDTQYF.

The chain has TRBV18 and TRBJ2-7; D perhaps matches TRBD1 (5 bases). V shed 0 bases and J shed 2 bases, with 11 bases lying between them. CDR1 KGHSH and CDR2 LQKENI come from the germline V gene. The CDR3 is made up of 15 amino acids. Here the CDR3 reads CASSPPARAPYEQYF. CDR3 nucleotide sequence: TGTGCCAGCTCACCACCCGCCAGGGCTCCCTACGAGCAGTACTTC.

This chain joins TRBV19 and TRBJ2-7, with 12 bases identical to TRBD2. Germline CDR1 LNHDA, CDR2 SQIVND (reference sequence). The V and J ends lost 3 bases and 1 base, in that order; junction bases with no gene match: 7. The CDR3 has 17 residues. CDR3 nucleotides: TGTGCCAGTAGTATTTGGACTAGCGGGACCATTTCCTACGAGCAGTACTTC. Amino acids: CASSIWTSGTISYEQYF. Full variable domain (missing parts from reference TRBV19 and TRBJ2-7): DGGITQSPKYLFRKEGQNVTLSCEQNLNHDAMYWYRQDPGQGLRLIYYSQIVNDFQKGDIAEGYSVSREKKESFPLTVTSAQKNPTAFYLCASSIWTSGTISYEQYFGPGTRLTVT.